This T cell receptor beta chain was captured by sequencing in a study of blood T cell repertoires in COVID-19. At the level of the study: Researchers got acute and convalescent COVID-19 samples from the United States, Italy and Spain. Sources were T cells, B-cell-depleted T cells, or PBMCs; the material itself was cDNA or gDNA.

Trimming removed 1 base at V and 6 bases at J, with 12 bases between. This CDR3 has 14 amino acids. The germline gives CDR1 SEHNR, CDR2 FQNEAQ (reference sequence). In this sample, this clone turned up once. In the original analysis: Reference gene primer amplification gave nucleated cell count estimates. TCRdb keeps only in-frame clones here, not all; method: immunoSEQ multiplex PCR. V, J and clone size derive from that table, while D and trimming were established from the DNA sequence. The table lists 90,000 to 150,000 clones, 85% to 90% of them singletons. This TCR was recovered from a man older than 75 with acute or convalescent COVID-19. V gene TRBV7-9 combines with J gene TRBJ1-1, with D unresolved. The source material was peripheral blood. The CDR3 region has the DNA TGTGCCAGCAGCTTAGAACTGAGGGAGGCTGAAGCTTTCTTT. Translated, it gives CASSLELREAEAFF. The entire variable domain, with the rest obtained from reference TRBV7-9 and TRBJ1-1, is as follows: DTGVSQNPRHKITKRGQNVTFRCDPISEHNRLYWYRQTLGQGPEFLTYFQNEAQLEKSRLLSDRFSAERPKGSFSTLEIQRTEQGDSAMYLCASSLELREAEAFFGQGTRLTVV.